The 2 T cell receptor beta chains given below trace back to one sample, sequenced in a study of T cells expressing NK-cell markers. TCRdb re-called the 5' RACE reads; every CDR3 protein appears as one record, without DNA. The listing contains some 440,000 distinct CDR3 sequences. Source material: blood T cells: a sorted CD56 or NKG2C T cell subset, CD4+ or CD8+ T cells, or bulk PBMC T cells (not recorded which). Every receptor here comes from a woman in her fifties or sixties in good health.

V gene TRBV7-7 combines with J gene TRBJ2-1. The CDR3 spans 13 residues. Germline CDR1 reads SSHAT; CDR2 reads FNYEAQ (reference sequence). This chain's CDR3 is CASSSSLRNEQFF.

This sequence joins TRBV4-1 and TRBJ1-4; TCRdb picks TRBD1, but there is no DNA to check that call. Per germline, CDR1 MGHRA and CDR2 YSYEKL. This CDR3 has 14 residues. Here the CDR3 reads CASSPHQGNEKLFF.